Listed here is a single TCR beta chain. Germline V gene data show CDR1 as MDHEN and CDR2 as SYDVKM. Trimming pared 3 bases from V and 1 base from J, leaving 3 bases between. The CDR3 contains 12 residues. Per the original data handling: Amplifying reference gene primers gave estimates of nucleated cell counts. Measured with immunoSEQ multiplex PCR; TCRdb has only the in-frame clones, and not every one. The DNA was the basis for D and trimming; V, J and clone size are from that table. The sample lists roughly 73,000 clones; around 75% were seen once. The data stem from a study of blood T cell repertoires in COVID-19. Study information: From the United States, Italy and Spain came samples of acute and convalescent COVID-19. The cDNA or gDNA used as material had been derived from T cells, B-cell-depleted T cells, or PBMCs.

Sequencing was carried out using peripheral blood. The source of this sequence is a man between 70 and 80 years old with acute or convalescent COVID-19. This chain connects TRBV28 to TRBJ1-1; D uncertain. The chain's CDR3 is CASSFQNTEAFF. DNA for the CDR3: TGTGCCAGCAGTTTTCAGAACACTGAAGCTTTCTTT.